This entry lists 12 T cell receptor beta chains sequenced from one sample in a study of blood T cell repertoires in COVID-19. The method was immunoSEQ multiplex PCR; TCRdb's version includes in-frame clones alone and lacks a portion of them. The top ten clones hold 3.7% of a sample with roughly 250,000 clones, about nine tenths of them seen once. The sequenced sample consisted of peripheral blood. The receptors shown here come from a woman aged 40-49 years with acute or convalescent COVID-19.

The genes are TRBV5-1 and TRBJ1-6; D is possibly TRBD1 (6 bases). Germline V gene lookup returns CDR1 SGHRS and CDR2 YFSETQ. Trimming removed 0 bases at V and 6 bases at J, with 10 bases between. There are 15 residues in the CDR3. Here the CDR3 reads CASSLGGGANSPLHF. The CDR3 region has the DNA TGCGCCAGCAGCTTGGGTGGGGGCGCTAATTCACCCCTCCACTTT.

The chain links TRBV10-3 to TRBJ1-5, with 8 positions matching TRBD1. This CDR3 is built from 16 residues. The germline gives CDR1 ENHRY, CDR2 SYGVKD. The V segment lost 3 bases and the J segment 1 base; nucleotides outside the gene matches: 5. The chain's CDR3 is CAISDRGQGSNQPQHF. The CDR3 DNA follows: TGTGCCATCAGTGACCGAGGACAGGGAAGCAATCAGCCCCAGCATTTT.

V usage is TRBV7-3 and J usage is TRBJ1-1, with D unclear. The CDR3 is 13 amino acids. The V end lost 2 bases, the J end lost 3 bases, and 7 bases lay between the germline ends. Germline CDR1 SGHTA, CDR2 FQGTGA. The CDR3 DNA is TGTGCCAGCAGCTTAGAGCTCGACACTGAAGCTTTCTTT. Amino acid sequence: CASSLELDTEAFF.

J is TRBJ2-1 and V is TRBV7-6, with D maybe TRBD2 (6 bases). Germline V lookup: CDR1 SGHVS, CDR2 FNYEAQ. This CDR3 is 20 amino acids long. V was cut by 3 bases and J by 8 bases, with 32 bases left in between. This chain's CDR3 is CASSFPSSGVNFTSSDEQFF. The CDR3 bases are TGTGCCAGCAGCTTCCCGAGTAGCGGAGTTAACTTCACAAGTAGCGATGAGCAGTTCTTC.

V is TRBV7-9 and J is TRBJ2-6; 8 nucleotides line up with TRBD1. The CDR3 runs 17 residues. After removal of 5 bases from V and 0 bases from J, the junction contained 6 bases not matched to a gene. CDR1 is SEHNR, CDR2 FQNEAQ, per germline (reference sequence). The DNA for the CDR3 is TGTGCCAGCAGCAACCGGGACAGGAGCTCTGGGGCCAACGTCCTGACTTTC. Protein: CASSNRDRSSGANVLTF. Drawing the rest from reference TRBV7-9 and TRBJ2-6, the complete variable domain is DTGVSQNPRHKITKRGQNVTFRCDPISEHNRLYWYRQTLGQGPEFLTYFQNEAQLEKSRLLSDRFSAERPKGSFSTLEIQRTEQGDSAMYLCASSNRDRSSGANVLTFGAGSRLTVL.

Here the CDR3 DNA reads TGCGCCAGCAGCCGCACAGGGCCCGCGGGTAATTCACCCCTCCACTTT. It yields the protein CASSRTGPAGNSPLHF. J is TRBJ1-6 and V is TRBV5-1, with D possibly matching TRBD1 (6 bases). CDR3 size: 16 residues. The V gene lost 4 bases and the J gene lost 6 bases, with 17 bases spanning the gap. Germline loops: CDR1 SGHRS, CDR2 YFSETQ. The full variable domain, with the rest looked up from reference TRBV5-1 and TRBJ1-6, is KAGVTQTPRYLIKTRGQQVTLSCSPISGHRSVSWYQQTPGQGLQFLFEYFSETQRNKGNFPGRFSGRQFSNSRSEMNVSTLELGDSALYLCASSRTGPAGNSPLHFGNGTRLTVT.

V and J are TRBV19 and TRBJ2-1; 12 nucleotides align to TRBD1. The CDR3 covers 18 residues. The V and J ends lost 4 bases and 0 bases, in that order; junction bases with no gene match: 7. CDR1 is LNHDA and CDR2 is SQIVND in the germline V gene (reference sequence). CDR3 residues: CASSRGQGALSSYNEQFF. The CDR3 DNA reads TGTGCCAGTAGTAGGGGACAGGGGGCCCTAAGCTCCTACAATGAGCAGTTCTTC.

The chain links TRBV12-2 to TRBJ2-1; the table's TRBD2 call for D was not verified on the DNA. TRBV12-2 is marked as a pseudogene. The CDR3 consists of 16 residues. CDR3 loop: CASRLSPPLAGNEQFF. The CDR3 bases are TGTGCAAGTCGCTTAAGCCCCCCACTCGCCGGCAATGAGCAGTTCTTC.

V and J are TRBV10-3 and TRBJ1-1, with a possible D match to TRBD1 (6 bases). Per the germline V gene, CDR1 is ENHRY and CDR2 is SYGVKD. The CDR3 runs 14 residues. Trimming removed 3 bases from V and 1 base from J, with 9 bases in between. The CDR3 loop reads CAISETQGNTEAFF. CDR3 DNA: TGTGCCATCAGTGAAACACAGGGGAACACTGAAGCTTTCTTT.

Here the CDR3 DNA reads TGTGCCAGCAGCGGGGGGGACAGGGAGTTTGGAGCTTTCTTT. Encoded protein: CASSGGDREFGAFF. V is TRBV9 and J is TRBJ1-1; TRBD1 matches at 9 bases. Germline V CDR1 and CDR2: SGDLS, YYNGEE. Germline trimming cut 3 bases from V and 10 bases from J; bases unmatched to any gene: 10. The CDR3 consists of 14 residues.

This clone occurred once. The chain recombines TRBV11-2 with TRBJ1-4; unclear D gene. Germline loops: CDR1 SGHAT, CDR2 FQNNGV. Trimming took off 4 bases at V and 10 bases at J, with 13 bases between the two ends. The CDR3 runs 13 residues. The DNA of the CDR3 is TGTGCCAGCAGCTCCGACGGGTCCCGAAAACTGTTTTTT. This codes for CASSSDGSRKLFF.

J is TRBJ1-2 and V is TRBV19, with 11 bases identical to TRBD1. V lost 11 bases to trimming and J lost 6 bases; unmatched junction nucleotides: 14. From germline, CDR1 is LNHDA and CDR2 SQIVND (reference sequence). CDR3 length equals 15 residues. This CDR3 reads CASRGLGQGVDGYTF. CDR3 nucleotides: TGTGCCTCAAGAGGCCTGGGACAGGGGGTCGATGGCTACACCTTC.